Listed below are T cell receptor beta chains from one sample, sequenced in a study of T-cell memory formation after mild COVID-19. A single record per CDR3 protein comes from TCRdb applying MiXCR to the 5' RACE reads. In the table there are some 300,000 distinct CDR3 sequences, just under 20% of which are singletons. Sample: PBMCs or a T cell subset sorted from them (not recorded which). These receptors were collected from a young man who had mild COVID-19 (a few samples of this study predate the infection). Cell type and time point are not known. Both conserved end residues are part of each CDR3. A D gene is named only where the DNA matches it firmly. Some rows have no size entry. The others give once, few or many, or a class for an expanded clone.

V: TRBV9
length: 19
D: TRBD2
J: TRBJ2-4
size: .
DNA: TGTGCCAGCAGACCTGGGACTAGCGGGGGGCTATTAACCAAAAACATTCAGTACTTC
CDR3: CASRPGTSGGLLTKNIQYF

V: TRBV7-2
length: 12
D: .
J: TRBJ2-3
size: .
DNA: TGTGCCAGCAGCTTAAACTTGGATACGCAGTATTTT
CDR3: CASSLNLDTQYF

V: TRBV5-6
length: 16
D: TRBD1
J: TRBJ1-1
size: .
DNA: TGTGCCAGCAGCTTGCCGGGACAGGGTGAAAACACTGAAGCTTTCTTT
CDR3: CASSLPGQGENTEAFF

V: TRBV4-1
length: 15
D: TRBD2
J: TRBJ2-1
size: .
DNA: TGCGCCAGCAGCCTCGGTGTTGGGGGGGTACGCGAGCAGTTCTTC
CDR3: CASSLGVGGVREQFF

V: TRBV4-1
length: 12
D: .
J: TRBJ1-6
size: .
DNA: TGCGCCAGCAGCCAAGTAGGGTCACCCCTCCACTTT
CDR3: CASSQVGSPLHF

V: TRBV6-5
length: 14
D: .
J: TRBJ2-5
size: few
DNA: TGTGCCAGCAGTTACTTCAGCGGGCAAGAGACCCAGTACTTC
CDR3: CASSYFSGQETQYF

V: TRBV11-2
length: 13
D: .
J: TRBJ1-2
size: few
DNA: TGTGCCAGCAGCTTACAGGAGGGTTATGGCTACACCTTC
CDR3: CASSLQEGYGYTF

V: TRBV21-1
length: 17
D: .
J: TRBJ2-7
size: few
DNA: TGTGCCAGCAGCCCGAGAAAGCGTGAGCGAGACATCTACGAGCAGTACTTC
CDR3: CASSPRKRERDIYEQYF

V: TRBV7-2
length: 13
D: .
J: TRBJ2-1
size: .
DNA: TGTGCCAGCAGCTTCTCAGGGAGGAATGAGCAGTTCTTC
CDR3: CASSFSGRNEQFF

V: TRBV5-1
length: 17
D: TRBD1
J: TRBJ1-1
size: once
DNA: TGCGCCAGCAGCACCACCCCCGGGACAGCTTTCGAGACTGAAGCTTTCTTT
CDR3: CASSTTPGTAFETEAFF

V: TRBV7-3
length: 14
D: .
J: TRBJ1-6
size: .
DNA: TGTGCCAGCAGCCCCGCGGGGCCTAATTCACCCCTCCACTTT
CDR3: CASSPAGPNSPLHF

V: TRBV11-2
length: 13
D: .
J: TRBJ2-1
size: .
DNA: TGTGCCAGCAGGGACCGGGGGAAAAATGAGCAGTTCTTC
CDR3: CASRDRGKNEQFF

V: TRBV10-2
length: 13
D: TRBD2
J: TRBJ2-1
size: once
DNA: TGCGCCAGCAACCCTGAGCGGGGGATTGAGCAGTTCTTC
CDR3: CASNPERGIEQFF

V: TRBV7-9
length: 14
D: .
J: TRBJ2-5
size: few
DNA: TGTGCCAGCAGCCAAAGAGGGGAACAAGAGACCCAGTACTTC
CDR3: CASSQRGEQETQYF

V: TRBV5-4
length: 14
D: TRBD1
J: TRBJ1-2
size: .
DNA: TGTGCCAGCCACCCCGGGACAGAATTCTATGGCTACACCTTC
CDR3: CASHPGTEFYGYTF

V: TRBV7-9
length: 16
D: .
J: TRBJ2-6
size: .
DNA: TGTGCCAGCAGCTTAACTCCGGGAAGTGGGGCCAACGTCCTGACTTTC
CDR3: CASSLTPGSGANVLTF

V: TRBV2
length: 16
D: TRBD1
J: TRBJ1-2
size: .
DNA: TGTGCCAGCAGTGAGGAGGGACAGGGGACTCTTCGTGGCTACACCTTC
CDR3: CASSEEGQGTLRGYTF

V: TRBV28
length: 16
D: .
J: TRBJ1-3
size: few
DNA: TGTGCCAGCAGCGACCCGGGGAGGGGAGCCGGAAACACCATATATTTT
CDR3: CASSDPGRGAGNTIYF

V: TRBV15
length: 14
D: .
J: TRBJ2-5
size: few
DNA: TGTGCCACCAGCAGAGTGGGACTTCAAGAGACCCAGTACTTC
CDR3: CATSRVGLQETQYF

V: TRBV12-3/TRBV12-4
length: 14
D: .
J: TRBJ2-5
size: many
DNA: TGTGCCAGCAGTTTAAGGGGAGGTGAAGAGACCCAGTACTTC
CDR3: CASSLRGGEETQYF

V: TRBV23-1
length: 12
D: .
J: TRBJ2-5
size: .
DNA: TGCGCCAGCCCACAGGGAGAAGAGACCCAGTACTTC
CDR3: CASPQGEETQYF

V: TRBV7-2
length: 16
D: .
J: TRBJ2-6
size: .
DNA: TGTGCCAGCAGCTCGAGCGTCGTGGCTGGGGCCAACGTCCTGACTTTC
CDR3: CASSSSVVAGANVLTF

V: TRBV11-2
length: 16
D: TRBD1
J: TRBJ2-1
size: .
DNA: TGTGCCAGCAGCTTGGGAACAGGGGGCGCTTGGAATGAGCAGTTCTTC
CDR3: CASSLGTGGAWNEQFF

V: TRBV11-2
length: 15
D: .
J: TRBJ2-5
size: few
DNA: TGTGCCAGCAGCTTCCAATTGTTCAAGCAAGAGACCCAGTACTTC
CDR3: CASSFQLFKQETQYF

V: TRBV6-5
length: 15
D: TRBD1
J: TRBJ1-2
size: few
DNA: TGTGCCAGCAGTTCAACGTCGGGGACAGGGCAAGGCTACACCTTC
CDR3: CASSSTSGTGQGYTF

V: TRBV7-2
length: 14
D: .
J: TRBJ2-5
size: few
DNA: TGTGCCAGCAGCTTAGCCGGATCGGGGGAGACCCAGTACTTC
CDR3: CASSLAGSGETQYF

V: TRBV11-2
length: 16
D: TRBD2
J: TRBJ2-2
size: .
DNA: TGTGCCAGCAGCTCAATAGCGGGGGGACGCACCGGGGAGCTGTTTTTT
CDR3: CASSSIAGGRTGELFF

V: TRBV7-8
length: 14
D: .
J: TRBJ2-2
size: .
DNA: TGTGCCAGCAGCTTAGGGCAGAGGACCGGGGAGCTGTTTTTT
CDR3: CASSLGQRTGELFF

V: TRBV27
length: 10
D: .
J: TRBJ1-6
size: many
DNA: TGTGCCAGCACGGATTCACCCCTCCACTTT
CDR3: CASTDSPLHF

V: TRBV7-2
length: 14
D: .
J: TRBJ1-2
size: .
DNA: TGTGCCAGCAGCTTAGCGGTGTCGGTTAATGGCTACACCTTC
CDR3: CASSLAVSVNGYTF

V: TRBV4-2
length: 14
D: TRBD1
J: TRBJ2-4
size: .
DNA: TGTGCCAGCAGCCCTAGACAGGGGAAAAACATTCAGTACTTC
CDR3: CASSPRQGKNIQYF

V: TRBV12-3/TRBV12-4
length: 13
D: .
J: TRBJ1-2
size: .
DNA: TGTGCCAGCAGCTTTGATCCAGACTATGGCTACACCTTC
CDR3: CASSFDPDYGYTF

V: TRBV3-1
length: 14
D: .
J: TRBJ2-5
size: few
DNA: TGTGCCAGCAGCTCTACAGGGTTGGGGGAGACCCAGTACTTC
CDR3: CASSSTGLGETQYF

V: TRBV3-1
length: 14
D: TRBD1
J: TRBJ1-2
size: .
DNA: TGTGCCAGCAGCCGACAGGGGGCGGACTATGGCTACACCTTC
CDR3: CASSRQGADYGYTF

V: TRBV7-9
length: 13
D: .
J: TRBJ2-5
size: .
DNA: TGTGCCAGCAGCGCGCTACTCCAAGAGACCCAGTACTTC
CDR3: CASSALLQETQYF

V: TRBV5-1
length: 15
D: .
J: TRBJ2-7
size: many
DNA: TGCGCCAGCAGCTTCGATCAGGGGGGAGGCTACGAGCAGTACTTC
CDR3: CASSFDQGGGYEQYF

V: TRBV5-1
length: 15
D: .
J: TRBJ1-1
size: .
DNA: TGCGCCAGCACTGACCGAGGGTTTTTGGACACTGAAGCTTTCTTT
CDR3: CASTDRGFLDTEAFF

V: TRBV5-6
length: 16
D: .
J: TRBJ2-4
size: few
DNA: TGTGCCAGCAGCTTTTGGTGGGGCGTGGGTATGGACATTCAGTACTTC
CDR3: CASSFWWGVGMDIQYF

V: TRBV4-3
length: 15
D: TRBD1
J: TRBJ2-5
size: few
DNA: TGCGCCAGCAGCCAACGACAGGGCCTAGGAGAGACCCAGTACTTC
CDR3: CASSQRQGLGETQYF

V: TRBV20-1
length: 20
D: TRBD2
J: TRBJ2-3
size: few
DNA: TGCAGTGCTAGAGGGGTGTACGGGCTAGCGGGGGGCCTCAGCACAGATACGCAGTATTTT
CDR3: CSARGVYGLAGGLSTDTQYF

V: TRBV18
length: 12
D: TRBD2
J: TRBJ2-1
size: .
DNA: TGTGCCAGCTCCCCACTAGCGGGGGAGCAGTTCTTC
CDR3: CASSPLAGEQFF

V: TRBV9
length: 14
D: .
J: TRBJ2-3
size: .
DNA: TGTGCCAGCAGCCTTGGAATCGACACAGATACGCAGTATTTT
CDR3: CASSLGIDTDTQYF

V: TRBV5-1
length: 14
D: .
J: TRBJ1-1
size: .
DNA: TGCGCCAGCAGCTTTGGAGGGGTCGGCACTGAAGCTTTCTTT
CDR3: CASSFGGVGTEAFF

V: TRBV12-3/TRBV12-4
length: 15
D: .
J: TRBJ2-1
size: .
DNA: TGTGCCAGCAGTTTAAGTGAGAGCTCCTACAATGAGCAGTTCTTC
CDR3: CASSLSESSYNEQFF

V: TRBV12-3/TRBV12-4
length: 12
D: .
J: TRBJ2-7
size: .
DNA: TGTGCCAGCAGGCCCCTGGGTGGCGAGCAGTACTTC
CDR3: CASRPLGGEQYF

V: TRBV20-1
length: 13
D: TRBD1
J: TRBJ1-6
size: .
DNA: TGCAGTGCTAGCCCCGGGACAGACCCACCCCTCCACTTT
CDR3: CSASPGTDPPLHF

V: TRBV11-2
length: 17
D: TRBD2
J: TRBJ2-3
size: .
DNA: TGTGCCAGCAGCTCGGGACTAGCGGGGGGAGAAGGAGATACGCAGTATTTT
CDR3: CASSSGLAGGEGDTQYF

V: TRBV10-2
length: 14
D: TRBD2
J: TRBJ2-3
size: few
DNA: TGCGCCAGCAGCTGCGGGGGGGAGATAGATACGCAGTATTTT
CDR3: CASSCGGEIDTQYF

V: TRBV9
length: 16
D: TRBD1
J: TRBJ2-2
size: .
DNA: TGTGCCAGCAGCGTAGGACAGGGGGCGAGGTCCGGGGAGCTGTTTTTT
CDR3: CASSVGQGARSGELFF

V: TRBV20-1
length: 13
D: .
J: TRBJ2-5
size: .
DNA: TGCAGTGCTAGACGCGGCAGGGAAGAGACCCAGTACTTC
CDR3: CSARRGREETQYF

V: TRBV7-2
length: 16
D: .
J: TRBJ1-6
size: .
DNA: TGTGCCAGCAGCCCGTTTTGGGGTTCCTATAATTCACCCCTCCACTTT
CDR3: CASSPFWGSYNSPLHF

V: TRBV6-2/TRBV6-3
length: 16
D: TRBD1
J: TRBJ2-5
size: .
DNA: TGTGCCAGCAGTTCCGACGACAGGGGGCGAATCGAGACCCAGTACTTC
CDR3: CASSSDDRGRIETQYF

V: TRBV5-1
length: 15
D: .
J: TRBJ2-3
size: many
DNA: TGCGCCAGCAGCTTGAGAGGAGGAAGGACAGATACGCAGTATTTT
CDR3: CASSLRGGRTDTQYF

V: TRBV6-5
length: 11
D: .
J: TRBJ2-1
size: few
DNA: TGTGCCAGCAGTAGCTGGGGGCGGCAGTTCTTC
CDR3: CASSSWGRQFF

V: TRBV4-3
length: 15
D: .
J: TRBJ2-2
size: .
DNA: TGCGCCAGCAGCCAAGCGGCCGCGAACACCGGGGAGCTGTTTTTT
CDR3: CASSQAAANTGELFF